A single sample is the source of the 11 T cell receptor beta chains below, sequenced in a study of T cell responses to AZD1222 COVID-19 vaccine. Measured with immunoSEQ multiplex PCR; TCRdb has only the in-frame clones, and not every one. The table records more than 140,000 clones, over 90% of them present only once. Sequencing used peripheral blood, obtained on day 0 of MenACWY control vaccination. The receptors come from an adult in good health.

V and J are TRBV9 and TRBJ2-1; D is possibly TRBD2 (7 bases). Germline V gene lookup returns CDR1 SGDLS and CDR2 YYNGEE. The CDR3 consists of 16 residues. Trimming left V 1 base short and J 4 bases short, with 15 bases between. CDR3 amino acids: CASSVRNGGTYNEQFF. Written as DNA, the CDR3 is TGTGCCAGCAGCGTAAGGAACGGGGGGACATACAATGAGCAGTTCTTC.

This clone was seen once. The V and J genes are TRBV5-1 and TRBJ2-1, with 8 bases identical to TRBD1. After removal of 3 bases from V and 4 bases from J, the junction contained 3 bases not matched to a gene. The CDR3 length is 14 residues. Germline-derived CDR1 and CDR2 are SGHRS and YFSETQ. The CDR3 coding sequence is TGCGCCAGCAGCTCAGGGGGCGTGTACAATGAGCAGTTCTTC. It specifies CASSSGGVYNEQFF.

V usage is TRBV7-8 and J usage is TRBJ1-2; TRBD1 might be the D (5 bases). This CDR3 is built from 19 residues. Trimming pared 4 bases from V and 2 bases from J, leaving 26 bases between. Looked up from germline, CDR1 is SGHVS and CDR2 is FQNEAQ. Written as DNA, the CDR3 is TGTGCCAGCAGCTATTTGCGTAGGGGCGCTAGGGTAATAAACTATGGCTACACCTTC. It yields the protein CASSYLRRGARVINYGYTF.

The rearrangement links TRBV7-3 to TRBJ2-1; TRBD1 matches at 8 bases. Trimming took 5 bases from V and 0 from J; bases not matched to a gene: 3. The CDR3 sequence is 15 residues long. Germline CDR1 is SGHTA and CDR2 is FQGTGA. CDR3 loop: CASSRTGSSYNEQFF. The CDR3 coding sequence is TGTGCCAGCAGCAGGACAGGGAGCTCCTACAATGAGCAGTTCTTC.

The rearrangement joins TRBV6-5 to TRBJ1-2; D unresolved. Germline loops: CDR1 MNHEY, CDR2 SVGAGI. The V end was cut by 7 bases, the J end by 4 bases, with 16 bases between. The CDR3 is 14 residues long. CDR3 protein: CASKTWGFGYGYTF. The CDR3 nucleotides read TGTGCCAGCAAAACCTGGGGATTCGGCTATGGCTACACCTTC.

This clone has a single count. For the CDR3, the DNA is TGTGCCAGCAGCACCCGAGCTTCTCTCCCGGGCAATGAGCAGTTCTTC. Translated: CASSTRASLPGNEQFF. J is TRBJ2-1 and V is TRBV5-5; D call uncertain. Germline V gene sequence: CDR1 SGHKS, CDR2 YYEKEE (reference sequence). Trimming took 4 bases from V and 6 from J, leaving 20 bases between them. The CDR3 totals 16 residues. The full variable domain, its missing parts supplied by reference TRBV5-5 and TRBJ2-1, is DAGVTQSPTHLIKTRGQQVTLRCSPISGHKSVSWYQQVLGQGPQFIFQYYEKEERGRGNFPDRFSARQFPNYSSELNVNALLLGDSALYLCASSTRASLPGNEQFFGPGTRLTVL.

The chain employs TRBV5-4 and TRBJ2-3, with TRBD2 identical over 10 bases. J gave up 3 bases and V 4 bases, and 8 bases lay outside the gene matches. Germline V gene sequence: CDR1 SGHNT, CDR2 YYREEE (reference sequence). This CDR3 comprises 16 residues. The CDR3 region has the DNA TGTGCCAGCAGCCGGGCAGCGGGGGGGCCGACAGATACGCAGTATTTT. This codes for CASSRAAGGPTDTQYF.

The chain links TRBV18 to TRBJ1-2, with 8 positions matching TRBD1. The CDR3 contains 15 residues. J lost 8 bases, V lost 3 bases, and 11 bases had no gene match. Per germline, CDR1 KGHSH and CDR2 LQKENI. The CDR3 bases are TGTGCCAGCTCACCGCGGGGAGGACAGGGAAACGGCTACACCTTC. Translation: CASSPRGGQGNGYTF.

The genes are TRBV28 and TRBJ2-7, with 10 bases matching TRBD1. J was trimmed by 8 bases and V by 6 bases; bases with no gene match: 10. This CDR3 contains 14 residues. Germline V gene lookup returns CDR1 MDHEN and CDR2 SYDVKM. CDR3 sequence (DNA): TGTGCCAGCAGCTACCCGGGACAGGGGTTCAAGCAGTACTTC. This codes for CASSYPGQGFKQYF.

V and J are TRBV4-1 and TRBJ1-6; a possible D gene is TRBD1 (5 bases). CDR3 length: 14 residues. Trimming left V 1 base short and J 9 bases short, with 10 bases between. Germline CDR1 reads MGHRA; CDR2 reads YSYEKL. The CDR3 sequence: CASSQGGGVSPLHF. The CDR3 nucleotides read TGCGCCAGCAGCCAAGGGGGGGGAGTTTCACCCCTCCACTTT.

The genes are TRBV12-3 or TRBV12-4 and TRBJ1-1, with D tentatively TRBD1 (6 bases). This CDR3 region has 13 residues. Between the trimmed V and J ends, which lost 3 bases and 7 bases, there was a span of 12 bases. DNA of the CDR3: TGTGCCAGCAGTTTGACAGGCAAAGGTGAAGCTTTCTTT. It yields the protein CASSLTGKGEAFF.